This T cell receptor (beta chain) was captured by sequencing in a study of human CD4 T cells and Enterobacteriaceae (dated by TCRdb to the early 2020s). Looking at the study overall: The bacteria used for stimulation were E. coli, K. pneumoniae, E. aerogenes, S. flexneri, S. sonnei, S. typhimurium and S. aureus, and the bacteria were heat-inactivated after culture.

The table lists this clone with a count of one. No quality values exist for individual bases; no much larger clone is one base distant. A single read constitutes weak evidence. Survey-level sequencing was performed on CFSE-low antigen-reactive cultures, with a detection sensitivity of one cell in 40,000. Genomic DNA was extracted from cell pellets with the QIAamp DNA Micro Kit, and its quantity and purity were checked by spectrophotometry. Amplification of TCR Vbeta CDR3 regions was performed with the immunoSEQ multiplex PCR assay. The amplicons were sequenced on the Illumina HiSeq platform. The retrieved sequences were 87 nucleotides in length and included the CDR3 region. The source study handled its data this way. A unique productive TCR Vbeta nucleotide sequence was defined as a clonotype and was quantified by productive template frequency from ImmunoSEQ Analyzer V3.0. A threshold set at the top 5th percentile of each frequency-ranked repertoire was used to define expanded clonotypes. The R package fossil was used to compute repertoire overlap as Chao-Jaccard, and the R package MASS was used to visualize the overlap by nonmetric multidimensional scaling. Not all clones reach the TCRdb copy of this immuneACCESS table, which keeps in-frame sequences only. Checked studies attribute under half of the gap to unresolved V genes and leave the rest unexplained. V, J and clone size were drawn from that table, and D and trimming were deduced from the DNA. The sample table records roughly 590 clones; under 45% of these occur just once. The ten largest clones capture 46% of the sample.

Proliferating activated T cells were FACS-sorted as CFSE-low CD25+ ICOS+ cells after 6-7 days. Sorted memory CD4+ T cells were CFSE-labeled and cultured at a 2:1 ratio with irradiated autologous monocytes pulsed with antigen. On a FACSAria III, memory CD4+ T cells were FACS-sorted to over 98% purity, defined as all CD4+ cells except CD45RA+CCR7+CD95- naive cells. Blood from healthy donors came from blood donation centers in Switzerland. Total CD4+ T cells and monocytes were enriched by positive selection with CD4 and CD14 magnetic microbeads. Before sorting, CD8+, CD14+, CD16+, CD56+, CD19+ and CD25-bright cells were excluded. Bacteria were heat-inactivated for 2 to 3 hours at 60 degrees C and added at roughly 1.9 particles per monocyte, and M. tuberculosis lysate was used at around 3 ug/ml. Memory CD4+ T cells that proliferated and became CFSE-low after primary stimulation with Enterobacteriaceae or control bacteria had their TCR Vbeta genes sequenced. Each bacteria-reactive repertoire was analyzed in two to four different donors across two independent experiments. Ficoll-Paque Plus was used to isolate peripheral blood mononuclear cells from donor blood.

V is cut by 5 bases and J by 12 bases, and the space between the germline ends is 17 bases. The CDR3 runs 12 amino acids, cysteine and phenylalanine included. The only DNA kept is the CDR3, 36 bases in frame from the first base. CDR1 and CDR2 (SGHAT, FQNNGV) derive from the germline V gene. Beyond this particular receptor, the publication reports: Clonotypes shared across Enterobacteriaceae cultures accounted for roughly 25-50% of unique rearrangements but about 60-95% of templates, whereas sharing with control bacteria was rare. The Enterobacteriaceae-reactive repertoires were polyclonal but had fewer clonotypes than the S. aureus- or M. tuberculosis-reactive repertoires, and the Enterobacteriaceae-reactive repertoires clustered together.

The receptor chain draws on TRBV11-2 and TRBJ2-7; the D gene could be TRBD1 or TRBD2, each one agreeing over 5 bases. This sequence was found in a human donor in good health. The sequencing input was bacteria-reactive CD4+ T cells grown in culture. According to the study, the label for this sample's cell subset or site signals: CFSE-low proliferating memory CD4 T cells sorted after in vitro stimulation with a heat-inactivated bacterium or M. tuberculosis lysate. The CDR3 reads as follows: CASSTGPLPRYF. The nucleotides are TGTGCCAGCAGCACGGGACCCCTCCCTCGGTACTTC. With all but the CDR3 taken from the reference TRBV11-2 and TRBJ2-7 genes, the full variable domain is: EAGVAQSPRYKIIEKRQSVAFWCNPISGHATLYWYQQILGQGPKLLIQFQNNGVVDDSQLPKDRFSAERLKGVDSTLKIQPAKLEDSAVYLCASSTGPLPRYFGPGTRLTVT.